This T cell receptor beta chain was sequenced in a study of cytotoxic CD8 clonotypes in ibrutinib-treated CLL. Germline CDR1 and CDR2: SGDLS and YYNGEE. Trimming pared 4 bases from V and 5 bases from J, leaving 19 bases between. The CDR3 length is 17 residues. This table comes from immunoSEQ multiplex PCR, and its TCRdb copy is limited to in-frame clones, with some not included. Among some 17,000 clones listed, about 70% were seen once. The sequence was obtained from a human donor with chronic lymphocytic leukemia. This chain links TRBV9 with TRBJ2-6; D not resolved. Sequences were derived from PBMCs, sampled after 12 months of ibrutinib treatment. The CDR3 coding sequence is TGTGCCAGCAGCATTTGGTACAAACAAAGTCGGGCCAACGTCCTGACTTTC. Translation gives CASSIWYKQSRANVLTF.